What follows describes a single TCR beta chain. The donors, aged roughly 6 to 100, were healthy Caucasians from Russia. Between the trimmed V and J ends, which lost 2 bases and 6 bases, there was a span of 14 bases. Germline V lookup: CDR1 SGHTA, CDR2 FQGNSA. The CDR3 is 14 residues long. The sample is drawn from a study of blood T cells in healthy people across ages. Next came a second PCR, run for about 7 to 11 cycles, which used a sample-barcoded 5' primer along with a J-beta primer mix. TCRdb analysed the 5' RACE reads with MiXCR anew, one entry per CDR3 protein. The sample yields roughly 560,000 distinct CDR3 sequences, about 25% seen once. A further study also used this sample, focusing on T cells of mothers and their children. That report notes: RNA that had been extracted went wholly into cDNA synthesis, at 1.5 ug per 15 ul.

V gene TRBV7-2 combines with J gene TRBJ2-7; D possibly corresponds to TRBD1 (5 bases). This TCR was sampled from a boy younger than 18 in good health. Sample: blood. DNA of the CDR3: TGTGCCAGCAGCTTACGGCAGGGTGGGGCCGAGCAGTACTTC. Translation: CASSLRQGGAEQYF.